This T cell receptor (beta chain) was captured in a study of T cells after yellow fever vaccination. Germline V gene lookup returns CDR1 SNHLY and CDR2 FYNNEI. Germline trimming cut 11 bases from V and 7 bases from J; bases unmatched to any gene: 8. The CDR3 covers 12 residues. This clonotype was recorded a few times. TCRdb independently ran MiXCR on the 5' RACE reads; one entry per CDR3 protein. There are around 320,000 distinct CDR3 sequences in the sample; approximately 10% occur only once, and 3% to 3.5% lies in the top ten. Sequences were derived from CD4+ T cells sorted from PBMCs, sampled 5 days after the yellow fever booster vaccination. This chain links TRBV2 with TRBJ2-5; 9 bases map to TRBD1. The receptor comes from a man between 18 and 35 years old who received the YFV17D yellow fever vaccine. CDR3 residues: CAGSDRGGTQYF. The DNA for the CDR3 is TGTGCCGGATCAGACAGGGGGGGGACCCAGTACTTC.